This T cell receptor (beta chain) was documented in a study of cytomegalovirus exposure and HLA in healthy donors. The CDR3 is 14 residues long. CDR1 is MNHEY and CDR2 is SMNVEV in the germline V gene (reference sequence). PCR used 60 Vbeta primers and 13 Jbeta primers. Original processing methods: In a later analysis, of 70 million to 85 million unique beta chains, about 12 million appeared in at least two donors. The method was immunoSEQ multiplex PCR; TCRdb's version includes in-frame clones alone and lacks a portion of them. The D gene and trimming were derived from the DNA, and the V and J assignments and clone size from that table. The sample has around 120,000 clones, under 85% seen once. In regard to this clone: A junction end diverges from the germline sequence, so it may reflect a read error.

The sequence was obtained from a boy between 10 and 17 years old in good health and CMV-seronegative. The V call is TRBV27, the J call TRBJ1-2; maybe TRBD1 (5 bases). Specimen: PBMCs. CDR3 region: CASSLDSGGYGYPF. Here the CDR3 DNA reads TGTGCCAGCAGCTTGGATTCGGGGGGATATGGCTACCCCTTC.